This TCR beta chain stems from a study of regulatory T cells in long-lasting Graves disease (dated by TCRdb to about 2021). Regarding the research as a whole: Persistent Graves' disease meant more than 5 years of antithyroid drug treatment with TSH receptor autoantibodies that stayed positive. A total of roughly 35 samples underwent TCR sequencing: about 13 from persistent and 20 from newly diagnosed Graves' disease patients. On average, persistent Graves' disease patients in the clinical cohort had been on antithyroid drugs for around 9.5 years. This study used TCR sequencing and RNA sequencing of peripheral blood to compare persistent Graves' disease patients against newly diagnosed Graves' disease patients. The study was conducted in China and was registered as a clinical trial. Broader findings and caveats from the paper: The authors acknowledged the small sample size as a limitation that may reduce accuracy. Patients with persistent disease shared more public clonotypes (roughly 2,900) than newly diagnosed patients did (more than 900). Compared with newly diagnosed patients, patients with persistent Graves' disease had lower TCR Shannon entropy and fewer highly expanded clones, which suggests clonal expansion. Sequencing and analysis were restricted to the TCR beta chain. The study examined only peripheral blood because the primary lesion, thyroid tissue, could not be accessed. Preferential use of TRBV28, TRBJ1-2 and TRBJ2-5 was observed in persistent disease, whereas TRBV20-1 and TRBJ2-1 were favored in newly diagnosed disease.

The time point label for this specimen denotes: persistent/refractory GD, antithyroid drugs over 5 years with positive TRAb. For both TCR sequencing and RNA sequencing, RNA was extracted from PBMCs in TRIzol. The diagnosis of Graves' disease followed American Thyroid Association guidelines. Patients were recruited from an endocrinology department in Xi'an, China. From each patient, around 9 milliliters of peripheral blood was collected into an EDTA anticoagulant tube. Ficoll Paque Plus density gradient separation was used to isolate PBMCs, and no further T cell sorting was done. An Agilent 2100 Bioanalyzer and agarose gel were used to check RNA quality, while a NanoDrop 2000 measured RNA concentration. The library was generated by multiplex PCR. Sequencing took place on an Illumina HiSeq 4000. TCR beta libraries were built with iRepertoire HTBI primers and Arm-PCR amplification of CDR3 regions. Before sequencing, the PCR products underwent gel purification. In the paper's pipeline: Gene usage analysis of CDR3 amino acid clonotypes relied on the roughly 64 TRBV and around 13 TRBJ segments identified across samples. COPE and FqMerger were used to merge filtered high-quality paired reads into contigs. BLAST was used to align contigs to IMGT TRBV, TRBD and TRBJ reference genes, and CDR3 was defined according to IMGT. Any clonotype with a frequency above 0.1% was classified as a highly expanded clone. Shannon entropy served as the measure of repertoire diversity, while the Gini coefficient captured V-J evenness. Public clonotypes were defined as clonotypes shared by more than one individual. TCRdb reprocessing: public reads trimmed at Q25 with fastp, clones called with MiXCR, in-frame beta chains kept. Identical CDR3 proteins give one entry, which carries the most common genes and DNA. V and J calls and clone size were set by TCRdb, not the authors. The sample table holds 650,000 to 700,000 distinct CDR3 sequences, of which about 32% were seen once. Of the sample, about 42% is held by the ten largest clones.

Note on this clonotype: Its recognized antigen is unknown. Nothing much larger sits one base from this clone, and base qualities are not available.

The CDR3 has 15 amino acids, counting the end cysteine and phenylalanine. The sequence is cut down to CDR3 DNA, 45 bases in frame from base 1. V sheds 3 bases and J sheds 0 bases, leaving 9 bases between their ends. This specimen was peripheral blood mononuclear cells (PBMCs), taken when the disease was refractory, from a patient treated with antithyroid drugs. The receptor's source is a female donor with Graves disease. The V and J segments used are TRBV12-3 or TRBV12-4 and TRBJ1-3; too little of a D gene remains to name it. CDR3 loop: CASSFSWGSGNTIYF. The nucleotide sequence reads TGTGCCAGCAGTTTTAGTTGGGGCTCTGGAAACACCATATATTTT.